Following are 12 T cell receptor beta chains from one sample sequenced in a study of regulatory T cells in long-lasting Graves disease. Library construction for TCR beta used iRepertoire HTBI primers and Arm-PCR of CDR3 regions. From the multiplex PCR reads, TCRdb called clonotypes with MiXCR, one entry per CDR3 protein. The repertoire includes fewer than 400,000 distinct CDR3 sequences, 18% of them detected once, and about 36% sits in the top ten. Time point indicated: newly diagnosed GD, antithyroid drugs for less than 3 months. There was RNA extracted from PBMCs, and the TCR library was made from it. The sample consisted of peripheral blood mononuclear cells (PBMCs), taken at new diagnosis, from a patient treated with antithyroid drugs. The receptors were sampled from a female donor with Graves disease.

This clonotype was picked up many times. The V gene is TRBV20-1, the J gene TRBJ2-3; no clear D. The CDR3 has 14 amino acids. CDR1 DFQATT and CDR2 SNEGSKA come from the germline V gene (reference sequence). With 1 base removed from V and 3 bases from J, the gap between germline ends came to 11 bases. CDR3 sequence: CSARAFFGTDTQYF. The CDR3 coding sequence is TGCAGTGCTAGAGCTTTTTTTGGAACAGATACGCAGTATTTT.

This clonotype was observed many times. As DNA, the CDR3 is TGCGCCAGCAGCTTGGCTCAGGGTGAAAAACTGTTTTTT. Amino acids: CASSLAQGEKLFF. V and J are TRBV5-1 and TRBJ1-4; weak D call: TRBD1 (5 bases). The CDR3 has 13 amino acids. The germline V gene has CDR1 SGHRS and CDR2 YFSETQ. Trimming shortened V by 0 bases and J by 7 bases, and 7 bases separated the two germline ends.

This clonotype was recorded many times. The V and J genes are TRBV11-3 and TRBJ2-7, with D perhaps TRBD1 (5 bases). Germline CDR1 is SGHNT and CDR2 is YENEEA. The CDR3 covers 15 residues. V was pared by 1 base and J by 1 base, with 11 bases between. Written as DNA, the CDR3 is TGTGCCAGCAGCTTAGTAGGGGCTATTTCCTACGAGCAGTACTTC. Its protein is CASSLVGAISYEQYF.

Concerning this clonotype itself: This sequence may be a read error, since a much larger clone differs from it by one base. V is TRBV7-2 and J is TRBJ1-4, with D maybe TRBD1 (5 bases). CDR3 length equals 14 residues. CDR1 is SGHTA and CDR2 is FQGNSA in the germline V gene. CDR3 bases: TGTGTCAGCAGCGCGACAGTAGCACGTGAAAAACTGTTTTTT. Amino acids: CVSSATVAREKLFF.

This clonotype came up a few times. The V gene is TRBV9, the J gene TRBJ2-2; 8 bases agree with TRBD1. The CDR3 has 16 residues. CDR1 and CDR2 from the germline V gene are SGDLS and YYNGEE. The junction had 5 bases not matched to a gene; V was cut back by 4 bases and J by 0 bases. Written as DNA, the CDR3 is TGTGCCAGCAGCAAACGACAGGGGCCGAACACCGGGGAGCTGTTTTTT. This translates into CASSKRQGPNTGELFF.

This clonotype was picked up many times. In nucleotides, the CDR3 is TGTGCCAGCAGCGCCATTACCGAGCCTAGCACAGATACGCAGTATTTT. Protein sequence: CASSAITEPSTDTQYF. V usage is TRBV11-3 and J usage is TRBJ2-3; the D is unclear. V was pared by 5 bases and J by 0 bases, with 15 bases between. The CDR3 consists of 16 residues. The germline CDR1 and CDR2 sequences are SGHNT and YENEEA.

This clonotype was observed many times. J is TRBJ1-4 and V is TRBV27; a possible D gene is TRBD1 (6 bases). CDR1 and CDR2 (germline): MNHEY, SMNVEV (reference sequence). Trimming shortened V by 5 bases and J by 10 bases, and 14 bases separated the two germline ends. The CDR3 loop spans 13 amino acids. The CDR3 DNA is TGTGCCAGCAGTCCCAGGAGGGGGGGAAAACTGTTTTTT. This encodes CASSPRRGGKLFF.

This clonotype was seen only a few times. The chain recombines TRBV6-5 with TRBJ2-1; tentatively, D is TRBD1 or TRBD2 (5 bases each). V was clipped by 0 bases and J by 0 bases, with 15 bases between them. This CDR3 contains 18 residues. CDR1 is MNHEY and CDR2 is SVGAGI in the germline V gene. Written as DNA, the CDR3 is TGTGCCAGCAGTTACTCGAAAAATTCAGGGAGCTCCTACAATGAGCAGTTCTTC. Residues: CASSYSKNSGSSYNEQFF.

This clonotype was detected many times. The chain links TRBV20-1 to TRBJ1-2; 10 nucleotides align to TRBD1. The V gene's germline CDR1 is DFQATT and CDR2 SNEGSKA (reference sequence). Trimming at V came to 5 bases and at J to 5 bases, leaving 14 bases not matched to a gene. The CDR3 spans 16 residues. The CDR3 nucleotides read TGCAGTGCTCTCGCGAGACAGGGGGCGCAACGGTATGGCTACACCTTC. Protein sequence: CSALARQGAQRYGYTF.

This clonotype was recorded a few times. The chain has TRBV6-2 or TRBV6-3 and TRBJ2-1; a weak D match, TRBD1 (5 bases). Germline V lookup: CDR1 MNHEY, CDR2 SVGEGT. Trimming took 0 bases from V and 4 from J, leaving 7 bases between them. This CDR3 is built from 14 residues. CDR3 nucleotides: TGTGCCAGCAGTTACTCGACAGATTACAATGAGCAGTTCTTC. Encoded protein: CASSYSTDYNEQFF.

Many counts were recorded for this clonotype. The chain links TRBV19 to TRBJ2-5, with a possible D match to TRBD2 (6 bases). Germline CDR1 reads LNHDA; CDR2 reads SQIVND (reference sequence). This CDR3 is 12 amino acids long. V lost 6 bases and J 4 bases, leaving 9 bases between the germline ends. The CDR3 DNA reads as TGTGCCAGTAGCGCGGGGAGAGAGACCCAGTACTTC. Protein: CASSAGRETQYF. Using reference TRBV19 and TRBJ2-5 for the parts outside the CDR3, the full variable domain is DGGITQSPKYLFRKEGQNVTLSCEQNLNHDAMYWYRQDPGQGLRLIYYSQIVNDFQKGDIAEGYSVSREKKESFPLTVTSAQKNPTAFYLCASSAGRETQYFGPGTRLLVL.

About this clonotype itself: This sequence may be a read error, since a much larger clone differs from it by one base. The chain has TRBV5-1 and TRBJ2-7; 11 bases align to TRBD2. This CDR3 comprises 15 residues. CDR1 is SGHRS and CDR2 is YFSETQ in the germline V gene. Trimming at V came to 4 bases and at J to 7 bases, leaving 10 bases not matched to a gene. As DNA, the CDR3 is TGCGCCAGCAGCCCTGGACTAGCGGGTTACAATGAGCAGTACTTC. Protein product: CASSPGLAGYNEQYF. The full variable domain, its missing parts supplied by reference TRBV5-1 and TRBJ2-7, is KAGVTQTPRYLIKTRGQQVTLSCSPISGHRSVSWYQQTPGQGLQFLFEYFSETQRNKGNFPGRFSGRQFSNSRSEMNVSTLELGDSALYLCASSPGLAGYNEQYFGPGTRLTVT.